This TCR beta chain was retrieved from a study of blood T cell repertoires in COVID-19 (TCRdb year 2020). Background on the whole study: Collaborator samples came from the United States, Italy and Spain and covered acute and convalescent phases of COVID-19. The material from the prospective study consisted of cDNA or gDNA derived from T cells, B-cell-depleted T cells, or PBMCs. Deeply sampled blood TCRbeta repertoires from subjects exposed to, actively infected with, or recovered from COVID-19 were included in the dataset. The samples were drawn from the first 160 participants of the ongoing ImmuneRACE study and from over a thousand subjects provided by 6 global collaborators. The sample metadata nearly always contained a de-identified subject ID, COVID-19 status, age in years and sex. A freely available public database, intended as a resource for researchers studying the immune response to SARS-CoV-2, is where the repertoires were released. HLA class I and class II types, where available, came from metadata supplied by the sample provider rather than from assay-based typing. The paper's findings and limits, for the study overall: How much clinical and demographic metadata was included differed by source and by participant, and the metadata was provided uncurated.

The immunoSEQ Assay, a bias-controlled multiplex PCR, was used to amplify TCRbeta CDR3 regions from genomic DNA. Concerning the study's data processing: Within the assay, amplification of reference gene primers was used to estimate how many nucleated cells each sample contained. Sequence reads were collapsed and filtered to measure the absolute abundance of every unique TCRbeta CDR3 rearrangement. For each sample, productive Simpson clonality was calculated as the square root of Simpson's diversity index over productive rearrangements. Held by TCRdb, this immuneACCESS table contains in-frame sequences only and omits some clones. Under half of the omission traces to an unresolved V gene where checked; the cause of the rest is unknown. V and J calls and clone size come straight from that table; D and trimming were deduced from the DNA. This sample holds around 180,000 clones; 74% were observed only once. The ten most abundant clones make up about 3% of the sample.

Whole blood was collected in K2EDTA tubes by collaborating institutions according to the institutions' own protocols. For TCRbeta analysis, collaborator samples were shipped as frozen whole blood, as isolated PBMCs, or as DNA extracted from either sample type. Trimming removed 3 bases from V and 0 bases from J; the gene matches leave 2 bases unexplained. From its cysteine to its phenylalanine, the CDR3 spans 15 amino acids. The read is trimmed to its CDR3 DNA, 45 bases read in frame from base 1. As encoded in the germline V gene, CDR1 is KGHSH while CDR2 is LQKENI. A word on this clone: The antigen it binds to is not known. Per-base qualities were not stored, and no clone one base away is much larger.

Rearrangement joined TRBV18 to TRBJ2-5, with 9 middle bases fitting TRBD2. The source is a woman aged 80 or over with acute or convalescent COVID-19. The material sequenced was peripheral blood. The bases are TGTGCCAGCTCACCCCGACTAGCGGACCAAGAGACCCAGTACTTC. It codes for CASSPRLADQETQYF.